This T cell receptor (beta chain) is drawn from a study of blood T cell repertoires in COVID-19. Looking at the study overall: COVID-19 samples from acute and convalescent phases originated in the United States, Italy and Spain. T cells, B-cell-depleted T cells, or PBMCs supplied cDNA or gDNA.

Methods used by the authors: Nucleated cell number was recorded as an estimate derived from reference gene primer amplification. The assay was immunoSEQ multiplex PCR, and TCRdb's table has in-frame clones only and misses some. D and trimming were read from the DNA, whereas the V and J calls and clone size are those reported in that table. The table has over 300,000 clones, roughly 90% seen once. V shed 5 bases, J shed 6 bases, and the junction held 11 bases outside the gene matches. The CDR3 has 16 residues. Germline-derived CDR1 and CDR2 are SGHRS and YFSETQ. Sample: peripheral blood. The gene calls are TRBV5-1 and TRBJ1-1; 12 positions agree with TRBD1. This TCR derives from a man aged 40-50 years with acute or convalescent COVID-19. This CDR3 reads CASSTQPGQGAAEAFF. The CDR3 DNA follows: TGCGCCAGCAGTACCCAACCGGGACAGGGGGCGGCTGAAGCTTTCTTT.